This T cell receptor beta chain is drawn from a study of CD8+CD57+ T cells in acquired aplastic anemia. Overall study context: The study obtained an average of approximately 3 ug of DNA from sorted CD4+ and CD8+ cells. For CD4+ cells, healthy donors had an average of about 10 million reads.

This clonotype was seen at least ten times. What it recognizes is unknown. The CDR3 runs 13 residues. With 2 bases removed from V and 6 bases from J, the gap between germline ends came to 10 bases. Germline-derived CDR1 and CDR2 are MNHEY and SVGAGI. The study profiled TCR beta VDJ and CDR3 using genomic DNA as template. TCRdb analysed the reads with MiXCR anew, one entry per CDR3 protein. The table has some 220,000 distinct CDR3 sequences, 34% seen once; the top ten hold roughly 1.1%. Study findings and constraints: For CD8+ Simpson's diversity, patients and controls showed no significant difference. Overlapping CD8+ CDR3 repertoires of patients and controls contained under 30 shared sequences.

The sequence was collected from a human donor in good health, serving as a control. The V gene is TRBV6-5, the J gene TRBJ1-2; D remains unclear. The sequenced material came from sorted CD4+, CD8+, or CD8+CD57+ T cells (not recorded which) from PBMCs. CDR3 loop: CASSYGRIDGYTF. The CDR3 region has the DNA TGTGCCAGCAGTTACGGACGGATAGATGGCTACACCTTC.